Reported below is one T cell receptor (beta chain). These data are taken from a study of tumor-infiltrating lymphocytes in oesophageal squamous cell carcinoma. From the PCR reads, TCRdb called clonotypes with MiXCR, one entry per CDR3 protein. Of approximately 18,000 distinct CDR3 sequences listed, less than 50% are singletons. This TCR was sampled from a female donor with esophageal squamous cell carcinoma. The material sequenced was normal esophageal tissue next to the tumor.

The CDR3 nucleotides are TGTGCCATCGCAACAGGGACAGGGATCACGGATGGCTACACCTTC. It codes for CAIATGTGITDGYTF. The chain combines TRBV6-1 with TRBJ1-2; TRBD1 matches at 9 bases. CDR1 MNHNS and CDR2 SASEGT come from the germline V gene. This CDR3 contains 15 residues. V was clipped by 10 bases and J by 6 bases; unmatched bases: 15.